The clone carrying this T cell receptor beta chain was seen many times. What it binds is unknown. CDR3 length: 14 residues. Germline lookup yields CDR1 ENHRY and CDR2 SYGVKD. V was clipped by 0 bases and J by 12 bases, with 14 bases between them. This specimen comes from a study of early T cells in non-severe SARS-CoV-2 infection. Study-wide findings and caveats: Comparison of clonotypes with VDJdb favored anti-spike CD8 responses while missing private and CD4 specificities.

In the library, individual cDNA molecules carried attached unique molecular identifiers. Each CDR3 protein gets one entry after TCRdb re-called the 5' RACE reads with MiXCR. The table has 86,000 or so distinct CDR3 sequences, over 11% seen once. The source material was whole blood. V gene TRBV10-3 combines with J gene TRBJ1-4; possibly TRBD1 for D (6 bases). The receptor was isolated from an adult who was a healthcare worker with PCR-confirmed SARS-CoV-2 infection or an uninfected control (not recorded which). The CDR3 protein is CAISESGAPGELFF. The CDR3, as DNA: TGTGCCATCAGTGAGTCGGGGGCACCCGGGGAACTGTTTTTT.